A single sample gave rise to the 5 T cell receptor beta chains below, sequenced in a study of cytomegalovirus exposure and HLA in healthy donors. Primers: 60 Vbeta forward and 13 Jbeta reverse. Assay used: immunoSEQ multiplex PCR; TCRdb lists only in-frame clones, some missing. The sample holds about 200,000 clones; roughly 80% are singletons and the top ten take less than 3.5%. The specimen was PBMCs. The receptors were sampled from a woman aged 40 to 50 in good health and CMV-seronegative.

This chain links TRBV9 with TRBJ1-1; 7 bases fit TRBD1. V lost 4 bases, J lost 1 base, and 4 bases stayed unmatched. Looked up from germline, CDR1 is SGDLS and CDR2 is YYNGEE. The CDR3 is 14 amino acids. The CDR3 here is CASSTGARNTEAFF. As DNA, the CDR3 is TGTGCCAGCAGCACAGGGGCTCGGAACACTGAAGCTTTCTTT.

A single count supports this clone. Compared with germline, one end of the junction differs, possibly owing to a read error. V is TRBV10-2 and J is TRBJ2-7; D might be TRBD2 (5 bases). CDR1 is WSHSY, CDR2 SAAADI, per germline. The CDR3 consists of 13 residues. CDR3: CASRPRLRAGYVF. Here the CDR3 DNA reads TGCGCCAGCAGACCCCGCCTCCGGGCGGGTTATGTCTTC.

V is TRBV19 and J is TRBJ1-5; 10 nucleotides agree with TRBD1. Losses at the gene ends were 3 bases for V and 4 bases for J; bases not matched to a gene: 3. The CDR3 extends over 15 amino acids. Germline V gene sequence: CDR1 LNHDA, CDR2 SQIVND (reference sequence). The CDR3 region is CASSIRDRGNQPQHF. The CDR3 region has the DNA TGTGCCAGTAGTATCAGGGACAGGGGAAATCAGCCCCAGCATTTT.

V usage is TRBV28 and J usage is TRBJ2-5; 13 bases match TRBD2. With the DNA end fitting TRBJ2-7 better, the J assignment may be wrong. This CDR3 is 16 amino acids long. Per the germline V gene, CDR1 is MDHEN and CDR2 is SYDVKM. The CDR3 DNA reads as TGTGCCAGCAGTTCCACTAGCGGGAGGGCCCCCTACGAGCAGTACTTC. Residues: CASSSTSGRAPYEQYF.

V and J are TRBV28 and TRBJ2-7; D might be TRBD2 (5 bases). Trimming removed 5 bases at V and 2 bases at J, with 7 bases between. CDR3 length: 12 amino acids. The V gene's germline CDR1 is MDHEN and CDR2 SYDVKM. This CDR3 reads CASSREAYEQYF. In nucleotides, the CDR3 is TGTGCCAGCAGTCGGGAAGCCTACGAGCAGTACTTC.